Listed below are T cell receptor beta chains from one sample, sequenced in a study of beta chain features in type 1 diabetes. Only in-frame clones appear in the TCRdb table, and some are missing; sequencing was by immunoSEQ multiplex PCR. This table holds 230,000 or so clones, more than 15% found once. Sequencing was done on a sample of naive CD4+ T cells from blood. Receptor source: a man younger than 40 with type 1 diabetes. Each CDR3 is given with its conserved first and last residue. D genes are given only for firm matches. A row's size may be missing; if present it is once, few, many or a size class.

V gene	J gene	D gene	clone size	CDR3 protein	CDR3 DNA
TRBV7-2	TRBJ1-1	-	-	CASSLVSRGTEAFF	TGTGCCAGCAGCTTAGTCTCAAGAGGCACTGAAGCTTTCTTT
TRBV7-9	TRBJ2-1	TRBD2	-	CASNSLPLAGGSHEQFF	TGTGCCAGCAACTCACTGCCACTAGCGGGAGGTTCCCATGAGCAGTTCTTC
TRBV9	TRBJ2-3	TRBD1	-	CASSATGAPDTQYF	TGTGCCAGCAGCGCTACAGGGGCCCCAGATACGCAGTATTTT
TRBV28	TRBJ2-3	TRBD2	few	CASSSLTSGRPTDTQYF	TGTGCCAGCAGTTCCCTGACTAGCGGGAGGCCGACAGATACGCAGTATTTT
TRBV28	TRBJ2-7	-	-	CASSPLGGTYEQYF	TGTGCCAGCAGCCCTCTTGGGGGCACCTACGAGCAGTACTTC
TRBV29-1	TRBJ1-5	-	few	CSVTTDSGTQPQHF	TGCAGCGTTACGACTGACTCGGGGACTCAGCCCCAGCATTTT
TRBV14	TRBJ2-1	TRBD1	-	CASSQDYRGEQFF	TGTGCCAGCAGCCAAGACTACAGGGGAGAGCAGTTCTTC
TRBV29-1	TRBJ2-5	-	few	CSVSPRTDGQETQYF	TGCAGCGTAAGCCCACGGACGGATGGGCAAGAGACCCAGTACTTC
TRBV10-2	TRBJ2-1	TRBD2	few	CASSAGTSLSNEQFF	TGCGCCAGCAGTGCGGGGACTAGCCTCTCGAATGAGCAGTTCTTC
TRBV29-1	TRBJ1-1	-	-	CSVVRPLNTEAFF	TGCAGCGTTGTGAGGCCCCTGAACACTGAAGCTTTCTTT
TRBV25-1	TRBJ2-1	TRBD1	-	CASSEDRISNEQFF	TGTGCCAGCAGTGAGGACAGGATCTCAAATGAGCAGTTCTTC
TRBV19	TRBJ2-7	-	-	CASTAGQSYEQYF	TGTGCCAGTACCGCCGGACAGTCCTACGAGCAGTACTTC
TRBV5-1	TRBJ2-2	-	few	CASSPDPDGELFF	TGCGCCAGCAGCCCTGACCCCGACGGGGAGCTGTTTTTT
TRBV4-2	TRBJ2-4	TRBD2	few	CASSQDNSRTRDIQYF	TGTGCCAGCAGCCAAGATAACTCCAGGACTAGGGACATTCAGTACTTC
TRBV30	TRBJ1-1	-	-	CAWSAKTASLTEAFF	TGTGCCTGGAGTGCCAAGACAGCCTCCCTCACTGAAGCTTTCTTT
TRBV7-2	TRBJ2-5	TRBD2	-	CASSLELAGGWETQYF	TGTGCCAGCAGCTTAGAACTAGCGGGAGGATGGGAGACCCAGTACTTC
TRBV19	TRBJ2-3	TRBD2	-	CASRLAGDTQYF	TGTGCCAGCCGTCTAGCGGGGGATACGCAGTATTTT
TRBV2	TRBJ2-3	-	few	CASKHPGGTDTQYF	TGTGCCAGCAAACATCCGGGCGGGACAGATACGCAGTATTTT
TRBV30	TRBJ1-5	-	few	CAWSYSDSNQPQHF	TGTGCCTGGAGTTACAGTGATAGCAATCAGCCCCAGCATTTT
TRBV5-1	TRBJ2-5	-	-	CASSLEDHQETQYF	TGCGCCAGCAGTCTCGAGGACCACCAAGAGACCCAGTACTTC
TRBV29-1	TRBJ1-5	-	-	CSHGEGYNQPQHF	TGCAGCCATGGGGAGGGGTACAATCAGCCCCAGCATTTT
TRBV15	TRBJ2-3	-	few	CATSRRQAGPGTYTDTQYF	TGTGCCACCAGCCGTCGACAGGCTGGACCGGGGACGTACACAGATACGCAGTATTTT
TRBV29-1	TRBJ2-1	TRBD2	-	CSVDPGGERQFF	TGCAGCGTTGACCCGGGAGGGGAGCGACAGTTCTTC
TRBV6-1	TRBJ1-2	TRBD1	-	CASSPGQGIYGYTF	TGTGCCAGCAGTCCGGGACAGGGGATCTATGGCTACACCTTC
TRBV30	TRBJ1-4	-	-	CAWSVLGSNEKLFF	TGTGCCTGGAGTGTACTAGGATCTAATGAAAAACTGTTTTTT
TRBV4-3	TRBJ2-3	-	few	CASSQASTADTQYF	TGCGCCAGCAGCCAAGCTTCGACTGCAGATACGCAGTATTTT
TRBV5-6	TRBJ2-5	-	few	CASSSNIETQYF	TGTGCCAGCAGCTCGAATATTGAGACCCAGTACTTC
TRBV5-6	TRBJ2-1	-	few	CASSLVGAFPEQFF	TGTGCCAGCAGCTTGGTGGGCGCCTTCCCAGAGCAGTTCTTC
TRBV9	TRBJ2-5	-	-	CASSVSRSRGMETQYF	TGTGCCAGCAGCGTATCCCGAAGCAGGGGCATGGAGACCCAGTACTTC
TRBV30	TRBJ1-5	-	few	CAWSVRGHQPQHF	TGTGCCTGGAGTGTACGGGGGCACCAGCCCCAGCATTTT
TRBV29-1	TRBJ2-3	TRBD1	-	CSVVRGMGTQYF	TGCAGCGTTGTCAGGGGGATGGGTACGCAGTATTTT
TRBV6-5	TRBJ2-3	-	-	CASSYSDTQYF	TGTGCCAGCAGTTACTCAGATACGCAGTATTTT
TRBV7-2	TRBJ2-7	-	-	CASSSAPWRDNEQYF	TGTGCCAGCAGCTCAGCTCCCTGGCGGGATAACGAGCAGTACTTC
TRBV30	TRBJ2-7	-	-	CAWSVPGHTYEQYF	TGTGCCTGGAGTGTCCCGGGACATACCTACGAGCAGTACTTC
TRBV14	TRBJ2-3	-	few	CASSHPGLQRDTQYF	TGTGCCAGCAGCCACCCGGGACTTCAAAGAGATACGCAGTATTTT
TRBV28	TRBJ2-7	-	few	CASSLFGGFSYEQYF	TGTGCCAGCAGTTTATTCGGGGGCTTCTCCTACGAGCAGTACTTC
TRBV9	TRBJ2-4	-	few	CASSARDNIQYF	TGTGCCAGCAGCGCCCGGGACAACATTCAGTACTTC
TRBV7-2	TRBJ2-5	TRBD2	few	CASSQGSGMGETQYF	TGTGCCAGCAGCCAGGGTAGCGGGATGGGTGAGACCCAGTACTTC
TRBV5-1	TRBJ1-1	-	-	CASRPDGQLTEAFF	TGCGCCAGCAGACCTGATGGACAGCTAACTGAAGCTTTCTTT
TRBV6-5	TRBJ2-7	-	-	CASSYEGWYEQYF	TGTGCCAGCAGTTACGAGGGGTGGTACGAGCAGTACTTC
TRBV29-1	TRBJ2-1	TRBD2	-	CSGGRSSYNEQFF	TGCAGCGGCGGGAGGAGCTCCTACAATGAGCAGTTCTTC
TRBV4-3	TRBJ2-1	-	-	CASSHDRYYNEQFF	TGCGCCAGCAGCCATGACAGATACTACAATGAGCAGTTCTTC
TRBV7-9	TRBJ2-5	-	few	CASSFTTGHETQYF	TGTGCCAGCAGCTTTACGACAGGACACGAGACCCAGTACTTC
TRBV30	TRBJ1-4	-	few	CAWSVQSNEKLFF	TGTGCCTGGAGTGTACAGTCTAATGAAAAACTGTTTTTT
TRBV7-2	TRBJ2-3	TRBD2	-	CASSSLAGWLGTQYF	TGTGCCAGCAGCTCACTAGCGGGATGGCTGGGTACGCAGTATTTT
TRBV9	TRBJ2-5	-	-	CASSVAASAPSGETQYF	TGTGCCAGCAGCGTAGCGGCTAGCGCTCCTTCGGGGGAGACCCAGTACTTC
TRBV29-1	TRBJ2-1	-	-	CSVTPDGNEQFF	TGCAGCGTCACCCCGGATGGGAATGAGCAGTTCTTC
TRBV10-3	TRBJ2-5	-	few	CASTGTGEETQYF	TGTGCCTCCACCGGGACTGGAGAAGAGACCCAGTACTTC
TRBV29-1	TRBJ2-3	TRBD2	-	CSVVLAGGSTDTQYF	TGCAGCGTTGTCCTAGCGGGAGGGTCCACAGATACGCAGTATTTT